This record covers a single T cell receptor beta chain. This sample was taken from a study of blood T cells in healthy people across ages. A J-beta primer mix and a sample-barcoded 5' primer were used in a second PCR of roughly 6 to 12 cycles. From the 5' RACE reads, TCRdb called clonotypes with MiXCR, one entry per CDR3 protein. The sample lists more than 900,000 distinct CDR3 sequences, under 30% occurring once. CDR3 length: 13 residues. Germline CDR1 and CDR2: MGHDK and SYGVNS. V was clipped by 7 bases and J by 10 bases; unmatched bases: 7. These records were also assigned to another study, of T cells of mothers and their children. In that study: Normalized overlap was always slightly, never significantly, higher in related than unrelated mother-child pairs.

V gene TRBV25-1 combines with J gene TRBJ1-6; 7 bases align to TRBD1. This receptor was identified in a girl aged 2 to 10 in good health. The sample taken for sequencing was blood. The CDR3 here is CASTIGTASPLHF. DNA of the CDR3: TGTGCCAGCACCATTGGGACAGCCTCACCCCTCCACTTT. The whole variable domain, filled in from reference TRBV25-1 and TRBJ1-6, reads EADIYQTPRYLVIGTGKKITLECSQTMGHDKMYWYQQDPGMELHLIHYSYGVNSTEKGDLSSESTVSRIRTEHFPLTLESARPSHTSQYLCASTIGTASPLHFGNGTRLTVT.